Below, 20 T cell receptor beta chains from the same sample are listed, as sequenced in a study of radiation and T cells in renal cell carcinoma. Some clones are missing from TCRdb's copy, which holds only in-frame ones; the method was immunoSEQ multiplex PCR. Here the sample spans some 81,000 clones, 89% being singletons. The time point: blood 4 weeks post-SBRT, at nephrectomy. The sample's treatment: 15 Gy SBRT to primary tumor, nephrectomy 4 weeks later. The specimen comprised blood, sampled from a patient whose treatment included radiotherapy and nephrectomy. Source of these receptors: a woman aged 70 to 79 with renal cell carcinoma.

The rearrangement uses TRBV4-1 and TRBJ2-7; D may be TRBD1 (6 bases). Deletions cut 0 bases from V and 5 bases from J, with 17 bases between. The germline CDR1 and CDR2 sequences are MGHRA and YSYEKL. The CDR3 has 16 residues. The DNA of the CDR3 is TGCGCCAGCAGCCAAGAACGAACCCGGGACAAAGACGAGCAGTACTTC. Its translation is CASSQERTRDKDEQYF.

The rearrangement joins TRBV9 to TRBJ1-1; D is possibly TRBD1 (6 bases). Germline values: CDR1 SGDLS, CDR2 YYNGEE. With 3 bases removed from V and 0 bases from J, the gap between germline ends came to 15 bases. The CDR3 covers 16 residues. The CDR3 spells CASSEWGGPMNTEAFF. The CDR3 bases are TGTGCCAGCAGCGAATGGGGGGGCCCCATGAACACTGAAGCTTTCTTT.

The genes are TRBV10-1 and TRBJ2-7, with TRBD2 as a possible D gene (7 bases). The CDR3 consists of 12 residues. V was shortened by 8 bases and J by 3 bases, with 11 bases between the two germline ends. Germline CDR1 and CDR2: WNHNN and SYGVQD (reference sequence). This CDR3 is CASGGGLYEQYF. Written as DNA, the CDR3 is TGCGCCAGCGGGGGGGGGCTCTACGAGCAGTACTTC.

CDR3 DNA sequence: TGTGCCAGCAGTGAACCGGGGACAGCCGTGAACACTGAAGCTTTCTTT. Amino acid sequence: CASSEPGTAVNTEAFF. The V gene is TRBV6-1, the J gene TRBJ1-1; 7 positions match TRBD1. This CDR3 spans 16 amino acids. Germline V gene lookup returns CDR1 MNHNS and CDR2 SASEGT. Trimming at V came to 2 bases and at J to 0 bases, leaving 6 bases not matched to a gene.

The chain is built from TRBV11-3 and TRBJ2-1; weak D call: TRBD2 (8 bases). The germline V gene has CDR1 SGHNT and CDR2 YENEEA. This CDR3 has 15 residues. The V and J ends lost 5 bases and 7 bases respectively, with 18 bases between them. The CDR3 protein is CASSQASGGQNEQFF. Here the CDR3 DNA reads TGTGCCAGCAGCCAAGCCAGCGGGGGACAGAATGAGCAGTTCTTC.

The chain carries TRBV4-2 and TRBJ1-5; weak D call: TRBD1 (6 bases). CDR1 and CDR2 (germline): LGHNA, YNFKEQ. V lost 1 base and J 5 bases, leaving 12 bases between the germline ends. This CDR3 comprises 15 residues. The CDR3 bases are TGTGCCAGCAGCCAAGTAGCAGGGGTGGATCAGCCCCAGCATTTT. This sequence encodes CASSQVAGVDQPQHF.

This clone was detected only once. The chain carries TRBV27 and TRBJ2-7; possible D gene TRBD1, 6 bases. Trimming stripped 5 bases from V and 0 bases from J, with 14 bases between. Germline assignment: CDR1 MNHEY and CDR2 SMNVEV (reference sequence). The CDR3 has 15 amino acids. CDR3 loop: CASSAPGHFSYEQYF. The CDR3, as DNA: TGTGCCAGCAGTGCCCCGGGACACTTCTCCTACGAGCAGTACTTC.

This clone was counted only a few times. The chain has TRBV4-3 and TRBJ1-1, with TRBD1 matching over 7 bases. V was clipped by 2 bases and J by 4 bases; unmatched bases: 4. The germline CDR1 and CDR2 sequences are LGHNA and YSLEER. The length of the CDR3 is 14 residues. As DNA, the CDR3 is TGCGCCAGCAGCCAACGACAGGGTGCCACTGAAGCTTTCTTT. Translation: CASSQRQGATEAFF.

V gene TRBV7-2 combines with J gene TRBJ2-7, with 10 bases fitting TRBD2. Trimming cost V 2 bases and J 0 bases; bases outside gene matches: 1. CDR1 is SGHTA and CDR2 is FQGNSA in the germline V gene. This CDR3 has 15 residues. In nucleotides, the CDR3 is TGTGCCAGCAGCTTACTAGCGGGGGACTCCTACGAGCAGTACTTC. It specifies CASSLLAGDSYEQYF.

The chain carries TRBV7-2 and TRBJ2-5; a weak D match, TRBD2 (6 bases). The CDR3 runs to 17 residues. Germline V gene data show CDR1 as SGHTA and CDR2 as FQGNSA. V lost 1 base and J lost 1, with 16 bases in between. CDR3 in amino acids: CASSLGRGTGGQETQYF. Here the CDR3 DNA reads TGTGCCAGCAGCTTAGGTCGGGGGACCGGGGGCCAAGAGACCCAGTACTTC.

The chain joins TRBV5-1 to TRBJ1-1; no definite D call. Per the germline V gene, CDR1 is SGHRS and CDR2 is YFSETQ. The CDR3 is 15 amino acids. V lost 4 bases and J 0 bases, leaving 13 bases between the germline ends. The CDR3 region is CASSQTKTVNTEAFF. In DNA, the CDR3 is TGCGCCAGCAGCCAAACAAAGACGGTGAACACTGAAGCTTTCTTT.

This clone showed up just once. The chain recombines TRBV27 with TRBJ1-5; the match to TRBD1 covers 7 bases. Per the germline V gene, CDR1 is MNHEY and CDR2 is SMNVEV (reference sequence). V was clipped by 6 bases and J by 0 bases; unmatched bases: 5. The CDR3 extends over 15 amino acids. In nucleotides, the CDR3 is TGTGCCAGCAGCTTGAGACAGGGTAGCAATCAGCCCCAGCATTTT. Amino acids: CASSLRQGSNQPQHF.

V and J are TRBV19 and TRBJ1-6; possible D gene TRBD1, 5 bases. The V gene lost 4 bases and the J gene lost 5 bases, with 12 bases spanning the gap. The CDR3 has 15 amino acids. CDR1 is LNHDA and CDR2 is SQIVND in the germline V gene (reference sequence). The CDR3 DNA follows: TGTGCCAGTAGTACGGGGGGACGCGATAATTCACCCCTCCACTTT. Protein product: CASSTGGRDNSPLHF.

The chain's CDR3 is CASSSRAGNTIYF. The CDR3 DNA sequence: TGTGCCAGCAGTTCCAGGGCCGGAAACACCATATATTTT. The chain employs TRBV28 and TRBJ1-3, with D possibly matching TRBD1 (5 bases). CDR3 length: 13 residues. Trimming took off 4 bases at V and 4 bases at J, with 8 bases between the two ends. The germline V gene encodes CDR1 MDHEN and CDR2 SYDVKM.

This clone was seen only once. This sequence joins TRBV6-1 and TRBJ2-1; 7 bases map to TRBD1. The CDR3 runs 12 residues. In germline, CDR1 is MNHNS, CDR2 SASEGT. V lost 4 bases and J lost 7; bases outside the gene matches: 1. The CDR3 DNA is TGTGCCAGCAGTGTACAGGGGAATGAGCAGTTCTTC. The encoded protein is CASSVQGNEQFF.

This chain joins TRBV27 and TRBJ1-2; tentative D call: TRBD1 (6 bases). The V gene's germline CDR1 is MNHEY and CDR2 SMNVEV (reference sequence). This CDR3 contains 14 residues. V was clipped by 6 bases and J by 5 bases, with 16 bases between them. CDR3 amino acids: CASSLTGTGYGYTF. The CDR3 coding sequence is TGTGCCAGCAGCCTAACAGGGACGGGTTATGGCTACACCTTC.

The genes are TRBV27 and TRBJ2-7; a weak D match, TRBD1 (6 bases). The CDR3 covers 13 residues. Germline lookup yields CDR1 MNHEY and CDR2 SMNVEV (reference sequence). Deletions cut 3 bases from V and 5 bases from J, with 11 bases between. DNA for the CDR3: TGTGCCAGCAGTTTCATGGGGGCGAACGAGCAGTACTTC. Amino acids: CASSFMGANEQYF.

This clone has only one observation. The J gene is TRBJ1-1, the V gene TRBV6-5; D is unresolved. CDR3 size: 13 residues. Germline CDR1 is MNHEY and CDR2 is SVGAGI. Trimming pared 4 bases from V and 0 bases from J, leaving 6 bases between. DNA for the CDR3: TGTGCCAGCAGTTCAGTCATGAACACTGAAGCTTTCTTT. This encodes CASSSVMNTEAFF.

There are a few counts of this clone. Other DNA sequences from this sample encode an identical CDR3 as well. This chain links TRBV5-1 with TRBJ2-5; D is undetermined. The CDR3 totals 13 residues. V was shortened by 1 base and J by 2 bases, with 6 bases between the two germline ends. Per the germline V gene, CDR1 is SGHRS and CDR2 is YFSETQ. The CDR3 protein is CASSLKRQETQYF. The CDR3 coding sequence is TGCGCCAGCAGCTTGAAGAGGCAAGAGACCCAGTACTTC.

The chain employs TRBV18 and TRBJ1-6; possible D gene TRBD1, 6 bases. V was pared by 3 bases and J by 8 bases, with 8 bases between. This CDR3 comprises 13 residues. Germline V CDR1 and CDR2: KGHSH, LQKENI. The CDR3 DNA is TGTGCCAGCTCACCCCGACAGGATTCACCCCTCCACTTT. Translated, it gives CASSPRQDSPLHF.